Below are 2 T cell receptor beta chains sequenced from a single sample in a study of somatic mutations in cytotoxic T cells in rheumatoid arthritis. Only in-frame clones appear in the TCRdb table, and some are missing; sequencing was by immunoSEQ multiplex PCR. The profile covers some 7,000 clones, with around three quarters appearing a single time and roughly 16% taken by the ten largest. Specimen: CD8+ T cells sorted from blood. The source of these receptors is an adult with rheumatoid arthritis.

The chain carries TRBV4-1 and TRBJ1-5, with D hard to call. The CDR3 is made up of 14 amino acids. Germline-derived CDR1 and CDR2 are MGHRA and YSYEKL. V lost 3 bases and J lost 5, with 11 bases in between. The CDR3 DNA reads TGCGCCAGCAGCCAGGGAGGTCTCGATCAGCCCCAGCATTTT. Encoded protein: CASSQGGLDQPQHF.

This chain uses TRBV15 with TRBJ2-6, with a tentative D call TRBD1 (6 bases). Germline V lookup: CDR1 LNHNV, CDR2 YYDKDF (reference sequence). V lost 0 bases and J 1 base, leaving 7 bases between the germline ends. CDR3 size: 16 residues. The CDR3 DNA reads TGTGCCACCAGCAGAGAGAGGGGGTCTGGGGCCAACGTCCTGACTTTC. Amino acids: CATSRERGSGANVLTF.